These 28 T cell receptor beta chains originate from one sample sequenced in a study of blood T cell repertoires in COVID-19. TCRdb's copy holds only in-frame clones and misses some; the assay was immunoSEQ multiplex PCR. The sample comprises 380,000 or so clones, around 89% of which are singletons, and 1% to 1.5% rests with the top ten. The specimen was peripheral blood. The receptors derive from a middle-aged man with acute or convalescent COVID-19.

The chain carries TRBV3-1 (or the pseudogene TRBV3-2) and TRBJ2-3; D gene ambiguous. CDR3 size: 14 residues. CDR1 LGHDT and CDR2 YNNKEL come from the germline V gene (reference sequence). The ends were cut back, 1 base at V and 3 bases at J, with 8 bases in the middle. The CDR3 DNA is TGTGCCAGCAGCCAAGGGCTAGTGACAGATACGCAGTATTTT. This translates into CASSQGLVTDTQYF.

The rearrangement uses TRBV15 and TRBJ2-7; TRBD2 matches 9 bases. V lost 9 bases and J lost 5; bases outside the gene matches: 11. Germline-derived CDR1 and CDR2 are LNHNV and YYDKDF (reference sequence). The CDR3 runs to 14 residues. CDR3 DNA sequence: TGTGCCACAGGCGGGCGGGGGGGCTTGCACGAGCAGTACTTC. This codes for CATGGRGGLHEQYF.

CDR3 nucleotide sequence: TGTGCCAGCAGTTCTGGGAGGACGGAAGGGGGCTACACCTTC. Its protein product is CASSSGRTEGGYTF. The chain links TRBV5-4 to TRBJ1-2; D remains unclear. The germline CDR1 and CDR2 sequences are SGHNT and YYREEE (reference sequence). The CDR3 contains 14 residues. Trimming shortened V by 5 bases and J by 8 bases, and 19 bases separated the two germline ends.

The J gene is TRBJ1-5, the V gene TRBV2; D possibly corresponds to TRBD1 (5 bases). Trimming stripped 1 base from V and 7 bases from J, with 14 bases between. The CDR3 spans 15 residues. Germline loops: CDR1 SNHLY, CDR2 FYNNEI. CDR3 sequence (DNA): TGTGCCAGCAGTGAAGGCAGGGAGGTCTTGCAGCCCCAGCATTTT. Translating gives CASSEGREVLQPQHF.

The chain links TRBV7-8 to TRBJ2-1; 10 positions match TRBD2. The CDR3 is 14 residues long. J gave up 12 bases and V 1 base, and 6 bases lay outside the gene matches. Looked up from germline, CDR1 is SGHVS and CDR2 is FQNEAQ. CDR3: CASSLVASGGPQFF. Here the CDR3 DNA reads TGTGCCAGCAGCTTAGTGGCTAGCGGGGGTCCGCAGTTCTTC.

V gene TRBV4-3 combines with J gene TRBJ2-7; a possible D gene is TRBD2 (5 bases). This CDR3 comprises 17 residues. The V gene lost 0 bases and the J gene lost 6 bases, with 21 bases spanning the gap. CDR1 LGHNA and CDR2 YSLEER come from the germline V gene. The CDR3 coding sequence is TGCGCCAGCAGCCAAGATTTCGGGGATCGTAGCACGGGCGAGCAGTACTTC. Amino acid sequence: CASSQDFGDRSTGEQYF.

V usage is TRBV19 and J usage is TRBJ2-1; 7 bases are shared with TRBD2. The J segment lost 4 bases and the V segment lost 3 bases, leaving 12 bases of the junction unmatched. Germline V gene data show CDR1 as LNHDA and CDR2 as SQIVND (reference sequence). There are 17 residues in the CDR3. The DNA for the CDR3 is TGTGCCAGTAGTATTCTCGGGGGAGGGGTTCGTTACAATGAGCAGTTCTTC. Protein product: CASSILGGGVRYNEQFF.

CDR3 amino acids: CASSREETETQYF. In DNA, the CDR3 is TGTGCCAGTAGCAGGGAGGAAACAGAGACCCAGTACTTC. The chain employs TRBV19 and TRBJ2-5; tentatively, D is TRBD2 (6 bases). The CDR3 runs 13 residues. The germline V and J ends were trimmed by 6 bases and 4 bases, with 12 bases remaining between them. Looked up from germline, CDR1 is LNHDA and CDR2 is SQIVND (reference sequence).

V is TRBV11-3 and J is TRBJ2-7, with TRBD1 identical over 11 bases. J was trimmed by 5 bases and V by 4 bases; bases with no gene match: 4. Germline V gene sequence: CDR1 SGHNT, CDR2 YENEEA. The CDR3 extends over 14 amino acids. CDR3 amino acids: CASSYGQGANEQYF. CDR3 DNA sequence: TGTGCCAGCAGCTATGGACAGGGGGCTAACGAGCAGTACTTC. The whole variable domain, filled in from reference TRBV11-3 and TRBJ2-7, reads EAGVVQSPRYKIIEKKQPVAFWCNPISGHNTLYWYLQNLGQGPELLIRYENEEAVDDSQLPKDRFSAERLKGVDSTLKIQPAELGDSAVYLCASSYGQGANEQYFGPGTRLTVT.

This clone came up once. Other DNA sequences of this sample code for an identical CDR3. The chain links TRBV9 to TRBJ1-6; D uncertain. This CDR3 spans 14 amino acids. Germline loops: CDR1 SGDLS, CDR2 YYNGEE. V lost 0 bases and J 3 bases, leaving 4 bases between the germline ends. The CDR3 loop reads CASSVGLYNSPLHF. The CDR3 DNA is TGTGCCAGCAGCGTAGGACTCTATAATTCACCCCTCCACTTT. The full variable domain, rest sourced from reference TRBV9 and TRBJ1-6, is DSGVTQTPKHLITATGQRVTLRCSPRSGDLSVYWYQQSLDQGLQFLIQYYNGEERAKGNILERFSAQQFPDLHSELNLSSLELGDSALYFCASSVGLYNSPLHFGNGTRLTVT.

This clone was detected once. The V gene is TRBV28, the J gene TRBJ1-4; no clear D. The CDR3 has 14 residues. Germline V gives CDR1 MDHEN, CDR2 SYDVKM. V was clipped by 6 bases and J by 0 bases, with 8 bases between them. The CDR3 sequence: CASSDNPTNEKLFF. DNA for the CDR3: TGTGCCAGCAGCGACAATCCAACTAATGAAAAACTGTTTTTT.

The chain uses TRBV12-5 and TRBJ1-1; D is perhaps TRBD1 (6 bases). Trimming stripped 6 bases from V and 4 bases from J, with 12 bases between. Germline V lookup: CDR1 LGHNT, CDR2 FRNRAP. This CDR3 comprises 13 residues. In DNA, the CDR3 is TGTGCTAGTGGACAGGGAGGGGGCACTGAAGCTTTCTTT. Protein: CASGQGGGTEAFF. Combining the CDR3 with reference TRBV12-5 and TRBJ1-1 gives the whole variable domain DARVTQTPRHKVTEMGQEVTMRCQPILGHNTVFWYRQTMMQGLELLAYFRNRAPLDDSGMPKDRFSAEMPDATLATLKIQPSEPRDSAVYFCASGQGGGTEAFFGQGTRLTVV.

This clone has just a few counts. The chain joins TRBV28 to TRBJ1-4; maybe TRBD1 (6 bases). Trimming removed 6 bases from V and 12 bases from J, with 14 bases in between. The germline CDR1 and CDR2 sequences are MDHEN and SYDVKM. The CDR3 is 12 residues long. The CDR3 nucleotides read TGTGCCAGCAGGACAACAGGGTGGCAACTGTTTTTT. Protein product: CASRTTGWQLFF.

The chain employs TRBV28 and TRBJ1-2; TRBD1 is a possible D gene (5 bases). V lost 3 bases and J 2 bases, leaving 10 bases between the germline ends. Germline loops: CDR1 MDHEN, CDR2 SYDVKM. CDR3 size: 14 residues. CDR3 region: CASSLDGGNYGYTF. CDR3 bases: TGTGCCAGCAGTTTGGACGGGGGGAACTATGGCTACACCTTC.

The rearrangement links TRBV28 to TRBJ2-7; TRBD1 aligns across 7 bases. The CDR3 contains 15 residues. CDR1 is MDHEN, CDR2 SYDVKM, per germline. After removal of 3 bases from V and 2 bases from J, the junction contained 7 bases not matched to a gene. The CDR3 spells CASSFDPGQTYEQYF. The DNA for the CDR3 is TGTGCCAGCAGTTTCGATCCGGGACAGACCTACGAGCAGTACTTC.

V is TRBV30 and J is TRBJ2-7; tentatively, D is TRBD2 (5 bases). This CDR3 region has 13 residues. The germline V and J ends were trimmed by 7 bases and 2 bases, with 15 bases remaining between them. CDR1 is GTSNPN, CDR2 SVGIG, per germline (reference sequence). The CDR3: CASRTRDTYEQYF. CDR3 DNA: TGTGCCTCCCGGACTCGCGACACCTACGAGCAGTACTTC.

The chain combines TRBV7-2 with TRBJ2-7; D is perhaps TRBD2 (6 bases). The CDR3 covers 15 residues. The germline gives CDR1 SGHTA, CDR2 FQGNSA. Trimming shortened V by 2 bases and J by 1 base, and 12 bases separated the two germline ends. The CDR3 nucleotides read TGTGCCAGCAGCTTATTCAGGGAGGTTTCCTACGAGCAGTACTTC. This translates into CASSLFREVSYEQYF.

The chain couples TRBV18 to TRBJ1-2; D unresolved. The CDR3 has 15 residues. Germline CDR1 and CDR2: KGHSH and LQKENI. The V end was cut by 6 bases, the J end by 2 bases, with 16 bases between. In DNA, the CDR3 is TGTGCCAGCTCTTCCCGTTCCCCCCCCAACTATGGCTACACCTTC. Its translation is CASSSRSPPNYGYTF.

The CDR3 nucleotides are TGCAGTGCTAGTGGGGCGGGGTACGAGCAGTACTTC. Protein product: CSASGAGYEQYF. The gene calls are TRBV20-1 and TRBJ2-7; a possible D gene is TRBD2 (6 bases). This CDR3 spans 12 amino acids. V was clipped by 3 bases and J by 4 bases, with 10 bases between them. Per germline, CDR1 DFQATT and CDR2 SNEGSKA (reference sequence).

CDR3 in DNA: TGCGCCAGCAGCTTGGTTAGCGGGGTCACAGCCGGGGAGCTGTTTTTT. Its protein product is CASSLVSGVTAGELFF. This chain joins TRBV5-1 and TRBJ2-2, with TRBD2 identical over 8 bases. Unmatched junction bases numbered 7, after V lost 0 bases and J lost 6 bases. Germline V lookup: CDR1 SGHRS, CDR2 YFSETQ. The CDR3 loop spans 16 amino acids.

The chain employs TRBV3-1 (or the pseudogene TRBV3-2) and TRBJ2-1; TRBD1 matches 8 bases. The CDR3 covers 16 residues. Germline assignment: CDR1 LGHDT and CDR2 YNNKEL (reference sequence). V lost 2 bases, J lost 6 bases, and 9 bases stayed unmatched. The DNA of the CDR3 is TGTGCCAGCAGCCAACCTCTTCAGACAGGGGCCAATGAGCAGTTCTTC. It encodes CASSQPLQTGANEQFF.

The V call is TRBV3-1 (or the pseudogene TRBV3-2), the J call TRBJ1-6; 10 bases fit TRBD1. Germline CDR1 LGHDT, CDR2 YNNKEL (reference sequence). The length of the CDR3 is 16 residues. V lost 1 base, J lost 7 bases, and 4 bases stayed unmatched. In nucleotides, the CDR3 is TGTGCCAGCAGCCAAGGGTGGGGACAGGGGAATTCACCCCTCCACTTT. Translation: CASSQGWGQGNSPLHF.

This chain links TRBV7-5 with TRBJ2-1; the DNA was not used to check the table's D call, TRBD2. TRBV7-5 is annotated as a pseudogene. CDR3 size: 17 residues. The CDR3 DNA is TGTGCCAGAAGCGGTAGGGGACCGGGACTGGTCTACAATGAGCAGCTCTTC. It yields the protein CARSGRGPGLVYNEQLF.

The rearrangement uses TRBV19 and TRBJ2-7, with 10 positions matching TRBD1. Germline CDR1 and CDR2: LNHDA and SQIVND (reference sequence). CDR3 length: 14 residues. The ends lost 3 bases at V and 5 bases at J; junction bases unmatched: 4. The CDR3 region is CASSMTGGGHEQYF. For the CDR3, the DNA is TGTGCCAGTAGTATGACAGGGGGCGGGCACGAGCAGTACTTC.

The chain uses TRBV4-2 and TRBJ2-1; D is unresolved. Germline V gives CDR1 LGHNA, CDR2 YNFKEQ. V lost 0 bases to trimming and J lost 10 bases, with 7 bases between them. The CDR3 length is 12 residues. The CDR3 DNA sequence: TGTGCCAGCAGCCAAGATTTCCTAGAGCAGTTCTTC. Protein product: CASSQDFLEQFF.

The chain carries TRBV19 and TRBJ2-1, with 9 bases aligning to TRBD2. There are 14 residues in the CDR3. V was clipped by 7 bases and J by 8 bases; unmatched bases: 9. Germline loops: CDR1 LNHDA, CDR2 SQIVND (reference sequence). CDR3 protein: CASKSGGPGDEQFF. The CDR3 DNA follows: TGTGCCAGTAAAAGCGGGGGGCCCGGGGATGAGCAGTTCTTC.

V is TRBV9 and J is TRBJ1-1; the match to TRBD1 covers 7 bases. Germline V gene lookup returns CDR1 SGDLS and CDR2 YYNGEE. The CDR3 has 14 amino acids. V dropped 2 bases and J dropped 3; count of bases not matched to a gene: 4. The CDR3 is CASSVTGADTEAFF. CDR3 in DNA: TGTGCCAGCAGCGTCACAGGGGCAGACACTGAAGCTTTCTTT.

The chain couples TRBV30 to TRBJ1-2; a weak D match, TRBD1 (5 bases). The length of the CDR3 is 13 residues. The V and J ends lost 1 base and 6 bases respectively, with 12 bases between them. Per the germline V gene, CDR1 is GTSNPN and CDR2 is SVGIG (reference sequence). CDR3 loop: CAWSGAGWNGYTF. The CDR3 DNA reads TGTGCCTGGAGTGGGGCAGGGTGGAATGGCTACACCTTC.